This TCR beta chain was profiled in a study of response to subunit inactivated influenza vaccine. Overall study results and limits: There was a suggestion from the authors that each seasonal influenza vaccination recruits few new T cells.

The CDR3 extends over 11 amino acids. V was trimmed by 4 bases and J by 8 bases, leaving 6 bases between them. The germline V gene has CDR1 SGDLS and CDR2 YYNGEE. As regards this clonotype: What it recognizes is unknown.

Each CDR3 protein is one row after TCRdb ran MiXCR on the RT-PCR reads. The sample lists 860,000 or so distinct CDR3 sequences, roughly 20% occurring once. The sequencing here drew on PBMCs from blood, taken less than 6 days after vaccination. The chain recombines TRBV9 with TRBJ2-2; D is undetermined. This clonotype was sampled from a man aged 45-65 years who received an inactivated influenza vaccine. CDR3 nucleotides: TGTGCCAGCAGCACCAAAGGGGAGCTGTTTTTT. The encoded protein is CASSTKGELFF.